These 6 T cell receptor beta chains came from one sample sequenced in a study of T cell responses to AZD1222 COVID-19 vaccine. Here immunoSEQ multiplex PCR was the method, and the copy in TCRdb shows in-frame clones only, minus some. The sample shows 150,000 to 200,000 clones, 94% of them seen only once. The sequencing used peripheral blood, collected on day 0 of AZD1222 vaccination. These receptors came from an adult in good health.

This clone has at least ten counts. The chain employs TRBV6-4 and TRBJ2-7, with D hard to call. Per the germline V gene, CDR1 is MRHNA and CDR2 is SNTAGT. The V end was cut by 7 bases, the J end by 2 bases, with 15 bases between. There are 14 residues in the CDR3. DNA of the CDR3: TGTGCCAGCACTAGAACCGGGCCTACCTACGAGCAGTACTTC. It translates to CASTRTGPTYEQYF.

Note on this clone: The germline gene is not matched at one end of the junction; a read error may be the cause. The V call is TRBV4-2, the J call TRBJ2-5; perhaps TRBD1 as D (5 bases). The CDR3 sequence is 14 residues long. Germline V gene lookup returns CDR1 LGHNA and CDR2 YNFKEQ. The chain's CDR3 is CASSQERQQDTQYF. In DNA form, the CDR3 reads TGTGCCAGCAGCCAAGAGAGACAGCAAGATACCCAGTACTTC.

This rearrangement joins TRBV3-1 (or the pseudogene TRBV3-2) to TRBJ1-4; D is unresolved. Trimming removed 5 bases at V and 6 bases at J, with 13 bases between. CDR3 length: 14 amino acids. CDR1 is LGHDT and CDR2 is YNNKEL in the germline V gene (reference sequence). The CDR3 DNA sequence: TGTGCCAGCAGCACCCGAGAAGGGTATGAAAAACTGTTTTTT. Translation gives CASSTREGYEKLFF.

This rearrangement joins TRBV5-5 to TRBJ1-4; D is perhaps TRBD1 (5 bases). V lost 5 bases and J 5 bases, leaving 19 bases between the germline ends. Germline-derived CDR1 and CDR2 are SGHKS and YYEKEE (reference sequence). This CDR3 has 16 residues. The CDR3 DNA reads TGTGCCAGCAGTCCCAGCCCGGGGGGATTAAATGAAAAACTGTTTTTT. As protein: CASSPSPGGLNEKLFF.

The chain links TRBV3-1 (or the pseudogene TRBV3-2) to TRBJ1-1; TRBD1 is a possible D gene (5 bases). Germline assignment: CDR1 LGHDT and CDR2 YNNKEL (reference sequence). Deletions cut 2 bases from V and 1 base from J, with 17 bases between. The CDR3 contains 17 residues. The CDR3 DNA follows: TGTGCCAGCAGCCAATACCGTCCGGGACTAACGAACACTGAAGCTTTCTTT. Protein product: CASSQYRPGLTNTEAFF.

CDR3 region: CASSEKVAGEAFF. DNA of the CDR3: TGTGCCAGCAGTGAGAAGGTCGCCGGTGAAGCTTTCTTT. The genes are TRBV6-1 and TRBJ1-1; no clear D. Germline V gene lookup returns CDR1 MNHNS and CDR2 SASEGT. The CDR3 length is 13 residues. The V end was cut by 3 bases, the J end by 7 bases, with 12 bases between.